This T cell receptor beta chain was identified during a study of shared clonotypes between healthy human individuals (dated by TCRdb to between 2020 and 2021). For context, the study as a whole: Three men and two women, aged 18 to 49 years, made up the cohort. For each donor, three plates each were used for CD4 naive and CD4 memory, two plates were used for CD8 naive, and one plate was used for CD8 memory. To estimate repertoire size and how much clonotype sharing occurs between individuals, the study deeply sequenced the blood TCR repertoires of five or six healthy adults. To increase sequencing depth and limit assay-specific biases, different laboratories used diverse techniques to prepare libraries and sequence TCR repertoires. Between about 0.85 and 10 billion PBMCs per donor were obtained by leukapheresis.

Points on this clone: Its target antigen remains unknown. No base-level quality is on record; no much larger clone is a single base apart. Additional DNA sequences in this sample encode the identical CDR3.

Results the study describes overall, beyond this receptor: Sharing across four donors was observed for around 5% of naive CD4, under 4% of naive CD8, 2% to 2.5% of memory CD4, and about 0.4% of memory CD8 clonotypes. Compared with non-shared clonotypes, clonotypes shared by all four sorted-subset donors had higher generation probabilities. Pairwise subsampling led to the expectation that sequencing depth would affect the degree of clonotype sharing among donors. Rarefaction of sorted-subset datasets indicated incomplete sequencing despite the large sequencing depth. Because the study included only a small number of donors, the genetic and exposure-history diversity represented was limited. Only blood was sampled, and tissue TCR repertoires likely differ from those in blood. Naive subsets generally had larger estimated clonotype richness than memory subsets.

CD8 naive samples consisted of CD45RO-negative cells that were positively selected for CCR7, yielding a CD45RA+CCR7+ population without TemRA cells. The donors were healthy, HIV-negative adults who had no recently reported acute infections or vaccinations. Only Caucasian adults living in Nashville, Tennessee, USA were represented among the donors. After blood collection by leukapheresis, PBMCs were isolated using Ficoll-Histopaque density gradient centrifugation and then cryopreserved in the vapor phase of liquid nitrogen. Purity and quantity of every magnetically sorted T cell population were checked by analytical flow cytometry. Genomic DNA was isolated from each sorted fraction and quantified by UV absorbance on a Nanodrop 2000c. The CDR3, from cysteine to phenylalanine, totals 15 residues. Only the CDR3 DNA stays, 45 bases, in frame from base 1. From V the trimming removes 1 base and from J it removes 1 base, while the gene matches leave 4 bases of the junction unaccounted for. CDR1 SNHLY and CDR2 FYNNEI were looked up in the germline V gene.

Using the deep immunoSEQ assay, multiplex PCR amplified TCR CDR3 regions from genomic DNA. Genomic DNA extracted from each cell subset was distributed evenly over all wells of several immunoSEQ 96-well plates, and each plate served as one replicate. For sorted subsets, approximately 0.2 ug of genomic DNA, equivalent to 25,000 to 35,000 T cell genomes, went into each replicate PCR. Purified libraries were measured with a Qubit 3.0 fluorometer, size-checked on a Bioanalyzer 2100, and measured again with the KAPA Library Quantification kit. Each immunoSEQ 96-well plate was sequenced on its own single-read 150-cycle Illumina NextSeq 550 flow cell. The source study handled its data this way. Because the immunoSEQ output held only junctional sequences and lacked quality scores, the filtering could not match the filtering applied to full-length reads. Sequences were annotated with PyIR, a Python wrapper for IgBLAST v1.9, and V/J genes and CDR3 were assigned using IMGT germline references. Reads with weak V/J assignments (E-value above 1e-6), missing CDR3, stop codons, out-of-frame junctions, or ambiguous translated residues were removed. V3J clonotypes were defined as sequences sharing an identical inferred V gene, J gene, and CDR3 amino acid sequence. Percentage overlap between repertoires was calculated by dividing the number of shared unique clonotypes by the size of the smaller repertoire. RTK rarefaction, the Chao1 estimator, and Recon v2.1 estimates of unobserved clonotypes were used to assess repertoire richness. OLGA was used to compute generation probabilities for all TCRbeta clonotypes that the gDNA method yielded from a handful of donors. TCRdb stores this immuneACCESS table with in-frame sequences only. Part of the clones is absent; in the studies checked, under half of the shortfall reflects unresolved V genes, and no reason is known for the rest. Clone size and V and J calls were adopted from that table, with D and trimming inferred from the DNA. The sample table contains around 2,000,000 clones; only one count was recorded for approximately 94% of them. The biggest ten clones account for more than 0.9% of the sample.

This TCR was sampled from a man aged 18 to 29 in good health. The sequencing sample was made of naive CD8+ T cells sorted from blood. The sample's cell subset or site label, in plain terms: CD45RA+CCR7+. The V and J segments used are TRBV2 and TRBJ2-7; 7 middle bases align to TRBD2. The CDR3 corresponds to CASSEGLAVSYEQYF. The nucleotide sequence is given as TGTGCCAGCAGTGAAGGGCTAGCGGTTTCCTACGAGCAGTACTTC.